Given below is one T cell receptor beta chain in context. 60 Vbeta and 13 Jbeta primers were used in PCR. In the study's own analysis: In a later analysis, the count reached 75 million to 90 million unique TCR beta chains, with 8.5 million to 14 million shared. The assay was immunoSEQ multiplex PCR, and TCRdb's table has in-frame clones only and misses some. The V and J calls and clone size were taken over from that table, and D and trimming were inferred from the DNA. Here the sample spans over 150,000 clones, 65% to 85% being singletons. This sample was included in a study of cytomegalovirus exposure and HLA in healthy donors. V was clipped by 6 bases and J by 2 bases, with 10 bases between them. The germline V gene has CDR1 MNHNS and CDR2 SASEGT. The CDR3 is made up of 13 amino acids.

The rearrangement uses TRBV6-1 and TRBJ1-2, with D possibly being TRBD1 (6 bases). This TCR was recovered from a woman aged 40 to 50 in good health and CMV-seropositive. The sequenced material came from PBMCs. Written as DNA, the CDR3 is TGTGCCAGCAGGCTTGGGGGCAACTATGGCTACACCTTC. This translates into CASRLGGNYGYTF.